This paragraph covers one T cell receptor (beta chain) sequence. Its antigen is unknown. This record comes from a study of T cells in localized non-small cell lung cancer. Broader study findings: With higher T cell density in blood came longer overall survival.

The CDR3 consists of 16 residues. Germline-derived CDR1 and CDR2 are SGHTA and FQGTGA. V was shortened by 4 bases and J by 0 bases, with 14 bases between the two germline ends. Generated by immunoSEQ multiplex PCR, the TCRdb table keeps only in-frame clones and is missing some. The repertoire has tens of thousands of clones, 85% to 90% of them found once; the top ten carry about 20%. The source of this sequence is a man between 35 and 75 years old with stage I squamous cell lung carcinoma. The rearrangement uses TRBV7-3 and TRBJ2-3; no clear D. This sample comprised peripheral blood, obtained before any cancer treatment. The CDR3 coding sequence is TGTGCCAGCAGCTGGTCGGGTGAAGCGAGCACAGATACGCAGTATTTT. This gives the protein CASSWSGEASTDTQYF.